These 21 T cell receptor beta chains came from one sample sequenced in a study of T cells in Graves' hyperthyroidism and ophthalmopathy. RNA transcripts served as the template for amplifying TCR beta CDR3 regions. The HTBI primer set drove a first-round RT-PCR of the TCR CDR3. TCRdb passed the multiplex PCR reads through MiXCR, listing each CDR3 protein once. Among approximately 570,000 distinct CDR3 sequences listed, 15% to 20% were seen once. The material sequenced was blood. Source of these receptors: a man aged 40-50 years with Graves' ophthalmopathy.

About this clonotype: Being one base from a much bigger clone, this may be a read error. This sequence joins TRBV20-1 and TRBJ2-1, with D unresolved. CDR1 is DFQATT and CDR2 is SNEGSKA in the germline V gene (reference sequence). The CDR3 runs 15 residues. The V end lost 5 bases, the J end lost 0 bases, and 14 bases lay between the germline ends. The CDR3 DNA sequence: TGCAGTGCTCCGCCGGACGCGAACTCCTACAATGAGCAGTTCTTC. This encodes CSAPPDANSYNEQFF.

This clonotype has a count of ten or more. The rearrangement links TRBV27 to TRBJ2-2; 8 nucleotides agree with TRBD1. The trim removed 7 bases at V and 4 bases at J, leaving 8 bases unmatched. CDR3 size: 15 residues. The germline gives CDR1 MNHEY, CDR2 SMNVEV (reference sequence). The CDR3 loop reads CASTSNRGITGELFF. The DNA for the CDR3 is TGTGCCAGCACCTCGAACAGGGGGATCACCGGGGAGCTGTTTTTT.

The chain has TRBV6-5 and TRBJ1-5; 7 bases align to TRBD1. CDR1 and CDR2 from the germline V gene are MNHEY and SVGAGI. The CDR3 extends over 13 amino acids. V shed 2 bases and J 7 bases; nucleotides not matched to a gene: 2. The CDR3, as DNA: TGTGCCAGCAGTTACGCAGGGGGACAGCCCCAGCATTTT. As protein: CASSYAGGQPQHF.

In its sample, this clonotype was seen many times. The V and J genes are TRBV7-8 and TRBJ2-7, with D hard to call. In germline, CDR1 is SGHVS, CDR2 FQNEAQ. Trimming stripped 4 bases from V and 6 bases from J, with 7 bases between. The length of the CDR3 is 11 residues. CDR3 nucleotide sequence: TGTGCCAGCAGCTCCGAACCCGAGCAGTACTTC. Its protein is CASSSEPEQYF.

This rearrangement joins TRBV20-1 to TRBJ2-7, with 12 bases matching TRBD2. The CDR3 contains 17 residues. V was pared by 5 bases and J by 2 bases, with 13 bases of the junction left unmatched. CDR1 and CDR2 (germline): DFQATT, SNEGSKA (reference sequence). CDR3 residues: CSARGRASGRGTYEQYF. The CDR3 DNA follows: TGCAGTGCTCGAGGGAGGGCTAGCGGGAGGGGTACCTACGAGCAGTACTTC.

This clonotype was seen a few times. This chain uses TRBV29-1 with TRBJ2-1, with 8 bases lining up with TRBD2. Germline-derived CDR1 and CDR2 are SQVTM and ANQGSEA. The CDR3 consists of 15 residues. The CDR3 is CSIRQSGGNHNEQFF. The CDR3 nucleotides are TGCAGTATCCGACAATCGGGAGGGAATCACAATGAGCAGTTCTTC.

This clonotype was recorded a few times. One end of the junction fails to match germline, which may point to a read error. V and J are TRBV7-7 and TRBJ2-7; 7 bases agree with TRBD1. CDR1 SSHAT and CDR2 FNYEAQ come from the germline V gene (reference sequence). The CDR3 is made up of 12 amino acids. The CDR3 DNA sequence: TGTGCTAGCAGCACTACGACAGGGCAGCAGTACTTC. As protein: CASSTTTGQQYF.

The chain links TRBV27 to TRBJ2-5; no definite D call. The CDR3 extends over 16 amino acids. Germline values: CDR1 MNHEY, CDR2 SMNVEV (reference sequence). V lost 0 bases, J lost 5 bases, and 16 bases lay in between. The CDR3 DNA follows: TGTGCCAGCAGTTTATCGTCAGTAGTCTCATGGGAGACCCAGTACTTC. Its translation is CASSLSSVVSWETQYF.

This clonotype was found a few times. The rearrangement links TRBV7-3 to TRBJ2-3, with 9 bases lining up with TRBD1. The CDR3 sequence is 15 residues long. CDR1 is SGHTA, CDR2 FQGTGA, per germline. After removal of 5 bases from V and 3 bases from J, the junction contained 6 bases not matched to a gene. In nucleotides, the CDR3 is TGTGCCAGCAGCCGCACAGGGGGCAGGACAGATACGCAGTATTTT. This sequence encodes CASSRTGGRTDTQYF.

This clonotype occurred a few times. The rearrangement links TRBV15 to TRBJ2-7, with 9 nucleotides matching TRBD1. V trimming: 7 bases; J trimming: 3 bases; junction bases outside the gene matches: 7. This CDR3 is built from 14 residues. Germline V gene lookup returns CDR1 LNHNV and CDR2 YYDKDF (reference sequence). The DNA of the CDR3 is TGTGCCACCACTCAGGACAGGGGACTCTACGAGCAGTACTTC. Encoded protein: CATTQDRGLYEQYF.

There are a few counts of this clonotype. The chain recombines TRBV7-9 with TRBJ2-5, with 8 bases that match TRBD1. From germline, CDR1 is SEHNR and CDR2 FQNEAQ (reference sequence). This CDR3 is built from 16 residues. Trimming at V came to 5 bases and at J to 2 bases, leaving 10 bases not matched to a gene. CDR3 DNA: TGTGCCAGCAGCCCAAAGACAGGGGAGTTACAAGAGACCCAGTACTTC. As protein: CASSPKTGELQETQYF.

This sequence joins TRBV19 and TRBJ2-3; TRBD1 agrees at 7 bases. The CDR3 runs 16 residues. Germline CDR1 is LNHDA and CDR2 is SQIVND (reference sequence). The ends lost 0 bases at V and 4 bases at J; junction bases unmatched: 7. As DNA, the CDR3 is TGTGCCAGTAGTATAGATATGGACAGGAGGCCAGATACGCAGTATTTT. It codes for CASSIDMDRRPDTQYF. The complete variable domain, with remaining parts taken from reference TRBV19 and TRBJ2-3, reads DGGITQSPKYLFRKEGQNVTLSCEQNLNHDAMYWYRQDPGQGLRLIYYSQIVNDFQKGDIAEGYSVSREKKESFPLTVTSAQKNPTAFYLCASSIDMDRRPDTQYFGPGTRLTVL.

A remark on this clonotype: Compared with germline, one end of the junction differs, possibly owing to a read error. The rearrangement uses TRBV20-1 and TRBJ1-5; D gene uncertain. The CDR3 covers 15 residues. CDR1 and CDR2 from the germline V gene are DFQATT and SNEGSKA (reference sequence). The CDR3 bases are TGCAGTGCTGGAGACCCACCCAATAGCAATCAGCCCCAGCATTTT. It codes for CSAGDPPNSNQPQHF.

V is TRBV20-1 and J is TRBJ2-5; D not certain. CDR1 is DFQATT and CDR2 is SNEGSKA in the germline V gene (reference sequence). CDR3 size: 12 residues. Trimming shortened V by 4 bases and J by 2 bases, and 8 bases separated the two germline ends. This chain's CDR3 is CSATSSQETQYF. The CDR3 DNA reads TGCAGTGCTACAAGCTCACAAGAGACCCAGTACTTC.

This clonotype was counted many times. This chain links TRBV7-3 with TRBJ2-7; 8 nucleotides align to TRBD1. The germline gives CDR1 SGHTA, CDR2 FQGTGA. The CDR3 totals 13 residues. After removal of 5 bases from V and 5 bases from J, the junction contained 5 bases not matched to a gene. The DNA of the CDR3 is TGTGCCAGCAGCGGCAAGACAGGGGACGAGCAGTACTTC. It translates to CASSGKTGDEQYF.

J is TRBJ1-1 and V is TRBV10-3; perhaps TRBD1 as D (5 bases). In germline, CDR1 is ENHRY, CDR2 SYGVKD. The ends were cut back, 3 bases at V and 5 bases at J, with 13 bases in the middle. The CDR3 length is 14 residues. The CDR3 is CAISDPRGRTEAFF. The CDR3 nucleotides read TGTGCCATCAGTGACCCGAGGGGCAGAACTGAAGCTTTCTTT.

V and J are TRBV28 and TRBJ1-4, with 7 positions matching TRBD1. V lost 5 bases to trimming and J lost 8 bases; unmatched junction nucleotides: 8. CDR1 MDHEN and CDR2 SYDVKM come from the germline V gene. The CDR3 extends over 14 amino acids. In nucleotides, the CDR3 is TGTGCCAGCAGTGTAGGGGGCAGCGGAGAAAAACTGTTTTTT. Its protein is CASSVGGSGEKLFF. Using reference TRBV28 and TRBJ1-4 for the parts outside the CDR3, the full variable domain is DVKVTQSSRYLVKRTGEKVFLECVQDMDHENMFWYRQDPGLGLRLIYFSYDVKMKEKGDIPEGYSVSREKKERFSLILESASTNQTSMYLCASSVGGSGEKLFFGSGTQLSVL.

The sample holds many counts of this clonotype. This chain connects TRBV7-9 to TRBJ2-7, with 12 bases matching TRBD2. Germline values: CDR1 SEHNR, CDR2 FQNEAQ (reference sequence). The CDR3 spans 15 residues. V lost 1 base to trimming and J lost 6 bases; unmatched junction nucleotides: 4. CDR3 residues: CASSLGLAGALEQYF. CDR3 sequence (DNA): TGTGCCAGCAGCTTAGGACTAGCGGGGGCTCTCGAGCAGTACTTC.

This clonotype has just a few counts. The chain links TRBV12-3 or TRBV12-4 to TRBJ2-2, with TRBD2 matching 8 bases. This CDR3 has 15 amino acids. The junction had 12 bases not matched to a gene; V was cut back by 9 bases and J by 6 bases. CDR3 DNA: TGTGCCAGTTCGGGGGGGGCTTTGGTGTCCGGGGAGCTGTTTTTT. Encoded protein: CASSGGALVSGELFF.

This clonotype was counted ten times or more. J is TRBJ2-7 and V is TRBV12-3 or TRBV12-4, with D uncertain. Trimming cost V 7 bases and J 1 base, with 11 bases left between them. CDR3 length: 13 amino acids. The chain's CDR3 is CASTTSSSYEQYF. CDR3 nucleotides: TGTGCCAGCACTACTTCTTCGTCCTACGAGCAGTACTTC.

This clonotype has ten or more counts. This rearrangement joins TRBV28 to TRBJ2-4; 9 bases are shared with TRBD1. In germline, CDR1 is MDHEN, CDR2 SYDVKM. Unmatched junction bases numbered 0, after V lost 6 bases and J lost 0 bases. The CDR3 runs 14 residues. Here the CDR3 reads CASRQGAAKNIQYF. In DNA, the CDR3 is TGTGCCAGCAGACAGGGGGCAGCCAAAAACATTCAGTACTTC.